The clone carrying this T cell receptor (beta chain) was found once. Cohorts were based on clinical histories the participants reported. Cohort 3 recovery required two negative PCRs, clearance, or symptom resolution. Here immunoSEQ multiplex PCR was the method, and the copy in TCRdb shows in-frame clones only, minus some. Among 360,000 or so clones listed, 83% were seen once. These data originate in a study of blood T cell repertoires in COVID-19. Germline V gives CDR1 SNHLY, CDR2 FYNNEI. The CDR3 length is 15 residues. V gave up 6 bases and J gave up 2 bases, with 14 bases separating them. The sequence was collected from a woman aged 45-65 years who had recovered from COVID-19. V gene TRBV2 combines with J gene TRBJ2-1; D not certain. Sequenced material: PBMCs or T cells enriched from blood (not recorded which). CDR3 sequence reads: CASSTHPSPYNEQFF. In DNA form, the CDR3 reads TGTGCCAGCAGCACCCACCCGAGCCCCTACAATGAGCAGTTCTTC.